This T cell receptor (beta chain) stems from a study of cytomegalovirus exposure and HLA in healthy donors. Points from the study as a whole: Both high specificity and high sensitivity reportedly marked the classifier's diagnosis of cytomegalovirus status. Researchers counted around 150 TCR beta chains as cytomegalovirus-associated.

Note on this clone: Its antigen is not identified.

Donors were ostensibly healthy at sampling, although undocumented immune exposures were probable. CDR1 is SGDLS and CDR2 is YYNGEE in the germline V gene. Losses at the gene ends were 5 bases for V and 3 bases for J; bases not matched to a gene: 1. The CDR3 sequence is 13 residues long. In the PCR, 60 Vbeta and 13 Jbeta primers were used. Method: immunoSEQ multiplex PCR; TCRdb's copy keeps in-frame clones and lacks some. Of approximately 130,000 clones in the sample, about 82% were seen once. The receptor comes from a boy under 18 in good health and CMV-seronegative. The chain carries TRBV9 and TRBJ2-3, with 9 bases lining up with TRBD2. What was sequenced was PBMCs. The DNA for the CDR3 is TGTGCCAGCAGAGCGGGGGGAACAGATACGCAGTATTTT. Amino acids: CASRAGGTDTQYF.